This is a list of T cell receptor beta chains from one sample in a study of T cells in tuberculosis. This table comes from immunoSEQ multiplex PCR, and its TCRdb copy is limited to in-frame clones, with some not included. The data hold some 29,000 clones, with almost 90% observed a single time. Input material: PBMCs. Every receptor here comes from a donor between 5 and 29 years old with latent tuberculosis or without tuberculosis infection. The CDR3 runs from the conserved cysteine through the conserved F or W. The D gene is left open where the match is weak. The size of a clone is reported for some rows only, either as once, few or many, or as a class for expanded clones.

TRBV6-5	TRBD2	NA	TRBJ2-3	CASSPWGGFTDTQYF	TGTGCCAGCAGCCCGTGGGGGGGATTCACAGATACGCAGTATTTT
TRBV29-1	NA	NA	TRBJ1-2	CSAEGIGGYTF	TGCAGCGCGGAGGGGATTGGTGGCTACACCTTC
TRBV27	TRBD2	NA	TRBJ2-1	CASSLTAGVYNEQFF	TGTGCCAGCAGTTTAACGGCGGGGGTCTACAATGAGCAGTTCTTC
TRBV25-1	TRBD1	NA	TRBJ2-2	CASSGSGGQGAGELFF	TGTGCCAGCAGTGGGTCCGGGGGACAGGGAGCCGGGGAGCTGTTTTTT
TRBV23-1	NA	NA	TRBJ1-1	CASTSRNTEAFF	TGCGCCAGCACCTCGCGGAACACTGAAGCTTTCTTT
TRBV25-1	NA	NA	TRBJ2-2	CASSQTGPNTGELFF	TGTGCCAGCAGCCAAACAGGGCCGAACACCGGGGAGCTGTTTTTT
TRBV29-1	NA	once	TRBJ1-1	CSVEVPGWYTEAFF	TGCAGCGTTGAAGTTCCAGGGTGGTACACTGAAGCTTTCTTT
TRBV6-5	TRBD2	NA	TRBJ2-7	CASSSRGGGSGEQYF	TGTGCCAGCAGCTCGCGCGGGGGGGGCTCCGGCGAGCAGTACTTC
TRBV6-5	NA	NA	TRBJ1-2	CASRDPGHWNYGYTF	TGTGCCAGCAGAGACCCGGGACACTGGAACTATGGCTACACCTTC
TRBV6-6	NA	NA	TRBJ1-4	CASRESKTGNEKLFF	TGTGCCAGCAGGGAGTCGAAGACAGGCAATGAAAAACTGTTTTTT
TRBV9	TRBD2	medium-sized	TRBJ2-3	CASSGLLAGGRADTQYF	TGTGCCAGCAGCGGCCTACTAGCGGGGGGGCGCGCAGATACGCAGTATTTT
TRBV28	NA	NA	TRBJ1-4	CASSLVPKRLFF	TGTGCCAGCAGTTTGGTCCCCAAGAGACTGTTTTTT
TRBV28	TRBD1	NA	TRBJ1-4	CASSIGTGNEKLFF	TGTGCCAGCAGTATCGGGACAGGGAATGAAAAACTGTTTTTT
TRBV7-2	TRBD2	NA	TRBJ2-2	CASSLPGLASTGELFF	TGTGCCAGCAGCTTACCGGGACTAGCATCAACCGGGGAGCTGTTTTTT
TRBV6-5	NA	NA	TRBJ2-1	CASSLNRVSGNEQFF	TGTGCCAGCAGCCTGAACAGGGTTTCTGGCAATGAGCAGTTCTTC
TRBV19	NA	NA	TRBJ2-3	CASSPGGSSTDTQYF	TGTGCCAGTAGTCCTGGGGGGAGCAGCACAGATACGCAGTATTTT
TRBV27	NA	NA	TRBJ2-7	CASRPAASSYEQYF	TGTGCCAGCAGGCCCGCGGCCAGCTCCTACGAGCAGTACTTC
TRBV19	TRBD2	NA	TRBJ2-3	CATRGTSGTDTQYF	TGTGCCACCAGAGGGACTAGCGGCACAGATACGCAGTATTTT
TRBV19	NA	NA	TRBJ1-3	CASSTQTGGNTIYF	TGTGCCAGTAGTACGCAAACGGGGGGAAACACCATATATTTT
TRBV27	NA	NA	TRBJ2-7	CASSLRWDKYEQYF	TGTGCCAGCAGTTTAAGGTGGGACAAGTACGAGCAGTACTTC
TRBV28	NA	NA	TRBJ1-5	CASSPRRGNQPQHF	TGTGCCAGCAGCCCCCGGAGGGGTAATCAGCCCCAGCATTTT
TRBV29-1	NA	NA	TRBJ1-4	CSVDTEDEKLFF	TGCAGCGTTGACACGGAGGATGAAAAACTGTTTTTT
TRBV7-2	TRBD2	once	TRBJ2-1	CASSLTGGEYNEQFF	TGTGCCAGCAGCTTGACCGGGGGGGAGTACAATGAGCAGTTCTTC
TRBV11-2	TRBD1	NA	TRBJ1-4	CASRKPGQGLNEKLFF	TGTGCCAGCAGAAAACCGGGACAGGGCCTTAATGAAAAACTGTTTTTT